These 21 T cell receptor beta chains were all obtained from the same sample, sequenced in a study of technical replicates of blood from several donors. Sequencing used immunoSEQ multiplex PCR; TCRdb keeps in-frame clones, though not all of them. Counted here are roughly 68,000 clones, approximately 89% occurring once; the ten biggest clones make up over 3.5%. Material for sequencing was PBMCs. Receptors originate from a human donor in good health. Some clones in this sample may be carry-over from other donors' samples.

The chain couples TRBV29-1 to TRBJ2-7, with D perhaps matching TRBD2 (6 bases). Germline CDR1 SQVTM, CDR2 ANQGSEA. This CDR3 is 14 amino acids long. Trimming left V 0 bases short and J 9 bases short, with 18 bases between. The CDR3 loop is CSVEDPSREYRQYF. The CDR3, as DNA: TGCAGCGTTGAAGATCCCTCCCGGGAGTATAGGCAGTACTTC.

The CDR3 loop is CAWMAGSGGYTF. The CDR3 region has the DNA TGTGCCTGGATGGCGGGATCGGGGGGCTACACCTTC. The chain is built from TRBV30 and TRBJ1-2; D is undetermined. There are 12 residues in the CDR3. V was cut by 4 bases and J by 8 bases, with 14 bases left in between. Germline V CDR1 and CDR2: GTSNPN, SVGIG (reference sequence).

This chain uses TRBV14 with TRBJ2-7; 7 bases are shared with TRBD1. V lost 3 bases, J lost 2 bases, and 7 bases stayed unmatched. The V gene's germline CDR1 is SGHDN and CDR2 FVKESK. The CDR3 extends over 15 amino acids. The CDR3 sequence is CASSHLPTGTYEQYF. In nucleotides, the CDR3 is TGTGCCAGCAGCCATCTGCCGACAGGGACCTACGAGCAGTACTTC.

This clone was detected a few times. The chain's CDR3 is CASSLVDSRHGYTF. The DNA for the CDR3 is TGTGCCAGCAGCTTAGTGGACAGTCGGCATGGCTACACCTTC. The rearrangement links TRBV7-9 to TRBJ1-2, with D possibly matching TRBD1 (6 bases). In germline, CDR1 is SEHNR, CDR2 FQNEAQ (reference sequence). This CDR3 is built from 14 residues. Trimming shortened V by 1 base and J by 6 bases, and 12 bases separated the two germline ends. The full variable domain, in which reference TRBV7-9 and TRBJ1-2 provide the parts outside the CDR3, is DTGVSQNPRHKITKRGQNVTFRCDPISEHNRLYWYRQTLGQGPEFLTYFQNEAQLEKSRLLSDRFSAERPKGSFSTLEIQRTEQGDSAMYLCASSLVDSRHGYTFGSGTRLTVV.

The J gene is TRBJ1-2, the V gene TRBV7-6; 8 bases match TRBD1. Germline values: CDR1 SGHVS, CDR2 FNYEAQ. This CDR3 region has 15 residues. J gave up 8 bases and V 5 bases, and 13 bases lay outside the gene matches. The CDR3, as DNA: TGTGCCAGCAGCCGGGAGTCCCAGGGGGCTGGCGGCTACACCTTC. As protein: CASSRESQGAGGYTF.

The rearrangement joins TRBV29-1 to TRBJ2-7, with a weak D call TRBD2 (5 bases). The CDR3 has 15 residues. V was cut by 5 bases and J by 0 bases, with 17 bases left in between. CDR1 and CDR2 from the germline V gene are SQVTM and ANQGSEA. As DNA, the CDR3 is TGCAGCGTTAAGTATCCAGGACTGAGCTCCTACGAGCAGTACTTC. This sequence encodes CSVKYPGLSSYEQYF.

This clone appeared a few times. The chain is built from TRBV7-9 and TRBJ1-1, with 8 bases that match TRBD1. V trimming: 2 bases; J trimming: 0 bases; junction bases outside the gene matches: 2. This CDR3 has 15 residues. Germline CDR1 is SEHNR and CDR2 is FQNEAQ (reference sequence). The DNA for the CDR3 is TGTGCCAGCAGCTTAAGACAGGGGATGAACACTGAAGCTTTCTTT. It specifies CASSLRQGMNTEAFF.

The gene calls are TRBV7-2 and TRBJ2-7; TRBD1 matches at 9 bases. CDR3 length: 14 residues. Trimming removed 3 bases from V and 5 bases from J; junction bases left unmatched: 5. Germline V gene lookup returns CDR1 SGHTA and CDR2 FQGNSA. For the CDR3, the DNA is TGTGCCAGCAGCTTTGACAGGGGGTCGAACGAGCAGTACTTC. Translated: CASSFDRGSNEQYF.

This chain links TRBV7-9 with TRBJ2-5; 8 bases map to TRBD1. Germline CDR1 SEHNR, CDR2 FQNEAQ (reference sequence). The CDR3 length is 18 residues. V shed 4 bases and J 8 bases; nucleotides not matched to a gene: 21. This CDR3 is CASSWGQESGTGGRTQYF. Here the CDR3 DNA reads TGTGCCAGCAGCTGGGGACAGGAGTCGGGGACTGGGGGTCGTACCCAGTACTTC.

J is TRBJ2-7 and V is TRBV5-4; D gene ambiguous. V dropped 3 bases and J dropped 0 bases, with 7 bases sitting between them. The CDR3 runs to 13 residues. Germline CDR1 is SGHNT and CDR2 is YYREEE (reference sequence). The CDR3 DNA is TGTGCCAGCAGCTCCAAGAGCTCCTACGAGCAGTACTTC. It encodes CASSSKSSYEQYF.

This clone was seen a single time. V gene TRBV4-3 combines with J gene TRBJ1-1; maybe TRBD1 (5 bases). CDR3 length: 15 residues. Looked up from germline, CDR1 is LGHNA and CDR2 is YSLEER. The V end was cut by 3 bases, the J end by 2 bases, with 13 bases between. CDR3 sequence (DNA): TGCGCCAGCAGCCAGGGGGGAGGGAGAAACACTGAAGCTTTCTTT. This translates into CASSQGGGRNTEAFF.

The chain couples TRBV6-5 to TRBJ2-1; no firm D call. Per germline, CDR1 MNHEY and CDR2 SVGAGI. CDR3 length: 15 residues. V dropped 2 bases and J dropped 4 bases, with 12 bases sitting between them. The DNA of the CDR3 is TGTGCCAGCAGTTACGGGCCCTCGATATACAATGAGCAGTTCTTC. Translation gives CASSYGPSIYNEQFF.

This chain uses TRBV4-2 with TRBJ1-2; weak D call: TRBD1 (5 bases). Looked up from germline, CDR1 is LGHNA and CDR2 is YNFKEQ. CDR3 length: 16 residues. With 1 base removed from V and 2 bases from J, the gap between germline ends came to 14 bases. The CDR3 region has the DNA TGTGCCAGCAGCCAAGGGGGGGGTGGTAAAAACTATGGCTACACCTTC. Protein: CASSQGGGGKNYGYTF.

The rearrangement joins TRBV30 to TRBJ2-3; D gene unclear. The germline V gene has CDR1 GTSNPN and CDR2 SVGIG (reference sequence). The V gene lost 2 bases and the J gene lost 2 bases, with 5 bases spanning the gap. The CDR3 contains 12 residues. The CDR3 region is CAWSPLTDTQYF. The DNA for the CDR3 is TGTGCCTGGAGTCCCCTCACAGATACGCAGTATTTT.

CDR3 coding DNA: TGTGCCAGCAGCTTAGACGGAGGCCGCACCATATATTTT. This codes for CASSLDGGRTIYF. The V and J genes are TRBV7-9 and TRBJ1-3; D uncertain. V gave up 1 base and J gave up 9 bases, with 10 bases separating them. The CDR3 extends over 13 amino acids. Looked up from germline, CDR1 is SEHNR and CDR2 is FQNEAQ (reference sequence).

The V call is TRBV7-2, the J call TRBJ1-2; TRBD1 matches 11 bases. Trimming removed 4 bases from V and 8 bases from J; junction bases left unmatched: 12. The germline CDR1 and CDR2 sequences are SGHTA and FQGNSA. The CDR3 contains 16 residues. The CDR3 sequence is CASSSETGTGGGGYTF. CDR3 coding DNA: TGTGCCAGCAGCTCAGAGACCGGGACAGGGGGAGGGGGCTACACCTTC.

The chain couples TRBV7-2 to TRBJ2-7, with 9 bases matching TRBD1. The CDR3 runs to 13 residues. Germline trimming cut 5 bases from V and 4 bases from J; bases unmatched to any gene: 3. The germline V gene has CDR1 SGHTA and CDR2 FQGNSA. This CDR3 is CASSRDRAYEQYF. The DNA of the CDR3 is TGTGCCAGCAGCCGGGACAGGGCATACGAGCAGTACTTC.

J is TRBJ2-2 and V is TRBV4-3; the D gene is possibly TRBD2 (7 bases). CDR1 LGHNA and CDR2 YSLEER come from the germline V gene. The CDR3 sequence is 20 residues long. V lost 0 bases and J lost 1, with 21 bases in between. The CDR3 sequence is CASSQDFLLPGGQNTGELFF. Written as DNA, the CDR3 is TGCGCCAGCAGCCAAGATTTTTTGTTGCCGGGGGGCCAGAACACCGGGGAGCTGTTTTTT.

The genes are TRBV4-1 and TRBJ1-4; D remains ambiguous. V was clipped by 0 bases and J by 7 bases, with 3 bases between them. Germline V gives CDR1 MGHRA, CDR2 YSYEKL. This CDR3 spans 12 amino acids. The CDR3 bases are TGCGCCAGCAGCCAAGACTCTGAAAAACTGTTTTTT. It is translated as CASSQDSEKLFF.

This chain links TRBV30 with TRBJ2-7; tentatively, D is TRBD2 (5 bases). In germline, CDR1 is GTSNPN, CDR2 SVGIG (reference sequence). Trimming cost V 0 bases and J 7 bases, with 13 bases left between them. The CDR3 extends over 13 amino acids. The CDR3 DNA is TGTGCCTGGAGTGTCGATATTTCGGGGGAGCAGTACTTC. Translation: CAWSVDISGEQYF.

The V gene is TRBV6-4, the J gene TRBJ1-2, with D possibly TRBD1 on 6 matching bases. The CDR3 is 14 amino acids. Germline V gene data show CDR1 as MRHNA and CDR2 as SNTAGT. Trimming removed 2 bases from V and 8 bases from J, with 15 bases in between. The DNA of the CDR3 is TGTGCCAGCAGTGACACAATCAGGGGATTCGGCTACACCTTC. This encodes CASSDTIRGFGYTF.